The clone carrying this TCR beta chain turned up a few times. Its antigen is not known. A read error is likely, as this CDR3 ends without the conserved phenylalanine or tryptophan. These data belong to a study of tumor-infiltrating lymphocytes in primary liver carcinoma. Background on the study: Tumors, staged T1-T3 N0M0, spanned 4.2 to 10 cm. Samples gave roughly 3.5 to 7.5 million productive TCRbeta reads, similar across tissue types. Points from the study as a whole: In tumor-adjacent and tumor-blood pairs, overlap was lower than in tumor region pairs.

Joint extraction of RNA and DNA used about 17-32 mg of bulk tissue that was unsorted. TCR beta cDNA was prepared out of roughly 0.45 ug total RNA by means of a constant-region primer. ARM-PCR was slightly modified, and three nested multiplex PCR rounds with it gave rise to the TCR beta libraries. TCRdb reprocessed the multiplex PCR reads with MiXCR, giving one entry per CDR3 protein. The repertoire holds approximately 60,000 distinct CDR3 sequences, with 65% to 80% as singletons. Sequencing used liver tumor tissue from sampling region 2. Subset defined: tumor region T2, inferior pole. The sequence derives from a man in his forties or fifties with primary liver carcinoma and hepatitis B virus infection.

The CDR3 DNA reads as TGCGCCAGCAGCACAGGGGGGACTACTGAAGCTTTCTGT. Protein sequence: CASSTGGTTEAFC. This rearrangement joins TRBV6-6 to TRBJ1-1; 8 nucleotides agree with TRBD1. CDR3 length equals 13 residues. In germline, CDR1 is MNHNY, CDR2 SVGAGI (reference sequence).